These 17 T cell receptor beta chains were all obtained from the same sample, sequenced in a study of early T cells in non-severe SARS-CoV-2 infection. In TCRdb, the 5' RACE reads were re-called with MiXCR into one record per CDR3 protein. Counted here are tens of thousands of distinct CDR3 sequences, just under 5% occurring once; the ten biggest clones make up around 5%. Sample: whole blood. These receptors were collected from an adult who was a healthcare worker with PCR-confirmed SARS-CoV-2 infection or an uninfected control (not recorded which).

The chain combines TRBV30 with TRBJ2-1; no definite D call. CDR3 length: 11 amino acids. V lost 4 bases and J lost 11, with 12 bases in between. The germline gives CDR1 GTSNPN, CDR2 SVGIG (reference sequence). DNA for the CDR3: TGTGCCTGGACGGCTGGAAGAAAGCAGTTCTTC. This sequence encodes CAWTAGRKQFF.

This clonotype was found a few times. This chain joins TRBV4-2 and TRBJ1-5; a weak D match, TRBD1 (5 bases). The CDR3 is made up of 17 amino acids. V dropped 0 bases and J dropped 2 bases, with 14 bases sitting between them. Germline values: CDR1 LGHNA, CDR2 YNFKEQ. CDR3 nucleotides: TGTGCCAGCAGCCAAGACACAGGCCCCGGTGGCAATCAGCCCCAGCATTTT. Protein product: CASSQDTGPGGNQPQHF.

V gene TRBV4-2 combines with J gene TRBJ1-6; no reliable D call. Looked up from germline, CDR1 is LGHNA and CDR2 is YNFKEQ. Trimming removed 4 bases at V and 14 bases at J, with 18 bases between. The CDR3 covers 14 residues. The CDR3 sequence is CASSPSGGSRSLHF. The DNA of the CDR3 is TGTGCCAGCAGCCCCTCCGGCGGGTCGCGATCCCTCCACTTT.

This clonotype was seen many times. The CDR3 DNA reads TGTGCCAGCAGTCGAAATGCAGGGGATTTCAACGAGCAGTACTTC. It is translated as CASSRNAGDFNEQYF. The rearrangement joins TRBV7-3 to TRBJ2-7; D might be TRBD1 (6 bases). This CDR3 has 15 amino acids. The V end lost 6 bases, the J end lost 5 bases, and 20 bases lay between the germline ends. The germline V gene has CDR1 SGHTA and CDR2 FQGTGA.

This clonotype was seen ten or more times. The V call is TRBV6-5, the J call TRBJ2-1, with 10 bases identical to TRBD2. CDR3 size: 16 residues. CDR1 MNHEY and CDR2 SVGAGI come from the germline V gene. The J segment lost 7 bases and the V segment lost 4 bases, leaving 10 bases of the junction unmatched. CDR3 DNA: TGTGCCAGCAGTTCCAGGACTAGCGGTACTCGGAATGAGCAGTTCTTC. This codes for CASSSRTSGTRNEQFF.

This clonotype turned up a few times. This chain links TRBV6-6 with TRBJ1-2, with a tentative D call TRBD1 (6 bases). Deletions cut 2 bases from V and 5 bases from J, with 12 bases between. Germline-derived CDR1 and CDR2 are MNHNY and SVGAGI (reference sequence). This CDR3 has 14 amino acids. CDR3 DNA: TGTGCCAGCAGTTACGTCGGGGGGCAGTATGGCTACACCTTC. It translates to CASSYVGGQYGYTF.

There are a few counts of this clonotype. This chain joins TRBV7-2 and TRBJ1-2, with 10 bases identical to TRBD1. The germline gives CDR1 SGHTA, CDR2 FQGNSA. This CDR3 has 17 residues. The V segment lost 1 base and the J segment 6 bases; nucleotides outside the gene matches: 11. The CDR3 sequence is CASSLVGTGATIDGYTF. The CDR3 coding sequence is TGTGCCAGCAGCTTAGTTGGGACAGGGGCAACTATCGATGGCTACACCTTC.

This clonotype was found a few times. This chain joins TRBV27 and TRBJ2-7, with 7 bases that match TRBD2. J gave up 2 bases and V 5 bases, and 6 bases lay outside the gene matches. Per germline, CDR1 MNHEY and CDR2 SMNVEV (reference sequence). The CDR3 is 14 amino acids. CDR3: CASSARGGAYEQYF. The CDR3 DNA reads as TGTGCCAGCAGTGCCCGGGGAGGGGCCTACGAGCAGTACTTC.

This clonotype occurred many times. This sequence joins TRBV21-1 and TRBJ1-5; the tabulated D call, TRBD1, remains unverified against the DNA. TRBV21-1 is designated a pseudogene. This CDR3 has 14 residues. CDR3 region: CARDRRPRNQPQHF. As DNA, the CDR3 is TGTGCCAGAGACAGGAGACCACGCAATCAGCCCCAGCATTTT.

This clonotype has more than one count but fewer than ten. The CDR3 loop is CASRDISYNSPLHF. The CDR3 DNA reads as TGTGCCAGCAGGGACATCTCCTATAATTCACCCCTCCACTTT. This rearrangement joins TRBV27 to TRBJ1-6; a possible D gene is TRBD1 (5 bases). The CDR3 is made up of 14 amino acids. Trimming cost V 6 bases and J 0 bases, with 6 bases left between them. CDR1 MNHEY and CDR2 SMNVEV come from the germline V gene (reference sequence).

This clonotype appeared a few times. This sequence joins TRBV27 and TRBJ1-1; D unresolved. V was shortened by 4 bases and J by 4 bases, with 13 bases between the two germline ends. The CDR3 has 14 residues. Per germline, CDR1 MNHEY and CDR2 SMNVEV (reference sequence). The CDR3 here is CASSSLGSVTEAFF. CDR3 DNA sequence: TGTGCCAGCAGTTCGTTGGGGAGTGTCACTGAAGCTTTCTTT.

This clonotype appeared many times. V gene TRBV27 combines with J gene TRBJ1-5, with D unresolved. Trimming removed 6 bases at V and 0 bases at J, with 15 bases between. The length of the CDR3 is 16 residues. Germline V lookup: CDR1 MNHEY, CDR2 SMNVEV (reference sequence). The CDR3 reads CASSPGLAASNQPQHF. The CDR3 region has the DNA TGTGCCAGCAGCCCCGGATTGGCAGCTAGCAATCAGCCCCAGCATTTT.

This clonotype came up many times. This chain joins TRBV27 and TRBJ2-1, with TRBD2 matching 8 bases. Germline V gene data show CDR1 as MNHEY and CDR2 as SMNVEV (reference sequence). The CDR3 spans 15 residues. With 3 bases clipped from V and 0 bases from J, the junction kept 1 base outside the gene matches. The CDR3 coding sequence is TGTGCCAGCAGTTTTAGCGGGAACTCCTACAATGAGCAGTTCTTC. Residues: CASSFSGNSYNEQFF.

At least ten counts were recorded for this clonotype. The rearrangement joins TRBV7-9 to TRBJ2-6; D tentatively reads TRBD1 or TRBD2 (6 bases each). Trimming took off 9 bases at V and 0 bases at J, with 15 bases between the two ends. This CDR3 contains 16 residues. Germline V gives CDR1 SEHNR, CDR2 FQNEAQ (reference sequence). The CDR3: CARGGHSFSGANVLTF. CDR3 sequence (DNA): TGTGCCAGGGGGGGACATTCTTTCTCTGGGGCCAACGTCCTGACTTTC.

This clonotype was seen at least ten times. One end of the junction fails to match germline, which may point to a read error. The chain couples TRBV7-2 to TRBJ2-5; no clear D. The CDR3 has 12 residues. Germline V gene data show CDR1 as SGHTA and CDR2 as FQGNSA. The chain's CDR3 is CASSDLRGIPIF. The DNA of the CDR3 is TGTGCCAGCAGCGACCTGCGAGGAATTCCTATCTTC.

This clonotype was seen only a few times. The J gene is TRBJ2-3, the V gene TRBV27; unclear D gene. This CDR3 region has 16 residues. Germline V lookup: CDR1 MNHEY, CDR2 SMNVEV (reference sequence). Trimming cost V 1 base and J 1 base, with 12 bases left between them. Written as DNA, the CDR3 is TGTGCCAGCAGTTTATTGCACGAAAGGGGCACAGATACGCAGTATTTT. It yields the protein CASSLLHERGTDTQYF.

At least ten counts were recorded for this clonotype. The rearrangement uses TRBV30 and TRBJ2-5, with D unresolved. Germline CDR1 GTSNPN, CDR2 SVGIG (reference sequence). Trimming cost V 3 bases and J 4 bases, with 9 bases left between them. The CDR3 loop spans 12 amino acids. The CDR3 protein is CAWSQGPETQYF. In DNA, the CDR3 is TGTGCCTGGAGCCAAGGGCCAGAGACCCAGTACTTC.